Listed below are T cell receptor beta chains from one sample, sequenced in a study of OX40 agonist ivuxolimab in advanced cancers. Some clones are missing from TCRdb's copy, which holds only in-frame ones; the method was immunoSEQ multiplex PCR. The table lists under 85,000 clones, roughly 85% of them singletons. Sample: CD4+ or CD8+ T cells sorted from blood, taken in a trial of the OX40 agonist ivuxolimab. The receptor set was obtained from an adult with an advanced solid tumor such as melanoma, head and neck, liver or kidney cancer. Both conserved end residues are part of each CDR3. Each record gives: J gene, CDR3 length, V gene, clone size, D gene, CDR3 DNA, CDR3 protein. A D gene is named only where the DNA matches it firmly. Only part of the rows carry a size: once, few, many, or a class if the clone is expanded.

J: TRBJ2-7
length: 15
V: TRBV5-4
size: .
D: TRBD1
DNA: TGTGCCAGCAGCTTGGACGCGACAGGGTCCTACGAGCAGTACTTC
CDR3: CASSLDATGSYEQYF

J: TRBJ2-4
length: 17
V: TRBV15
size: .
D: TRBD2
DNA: TGTGCCACCAGCAGAGGGGCCCTAGCGGGGACTAAAAACATTCAGTACTTC
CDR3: CATSRGALAGTKNIQYF

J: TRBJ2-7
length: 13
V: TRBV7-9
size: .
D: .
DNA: TGTGCCAGCAGCTTGCAGGGATCAACCGAGCAGTACTTC
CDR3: CASSLQGSTEQYF

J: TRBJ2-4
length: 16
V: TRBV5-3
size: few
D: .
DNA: TGTGCCAGAAGCTGGATCAGTTTGGTGGCCAAAAACATTCAGTACTTC
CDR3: CARSWISLVAKNIQYF

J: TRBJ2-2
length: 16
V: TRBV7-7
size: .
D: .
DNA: TGTGCCAGCAGCCCCTCGACCCGGGCGAACACCGGGGAGCTGTTTTTT
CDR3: CASSPSTRANTGELFF

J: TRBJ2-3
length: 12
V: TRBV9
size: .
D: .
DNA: TGTGCCAGCAGCGTAGACACAGATACGCAGTATTTT
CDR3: CASSVDTDTQYF

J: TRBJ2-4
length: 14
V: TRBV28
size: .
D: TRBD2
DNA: TGTGCCAGCAGTTTGACTAGCGGGGATAACATTCAGTACTTC
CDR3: CASSLTSGDNIQYF

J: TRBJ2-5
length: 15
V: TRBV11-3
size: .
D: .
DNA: TGTGCCAGCAGCTTAGGAACAGGGTCTGGGGAGACCCAGTACTTC
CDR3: CASSLGTGSGETQYF

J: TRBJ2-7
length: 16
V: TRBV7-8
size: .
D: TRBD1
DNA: TGTGCCAGCAGCTTAGAAACCGGACAGGGTTCCAGGGAGCAGTACTTC
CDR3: CASSLETGQGSREQYF

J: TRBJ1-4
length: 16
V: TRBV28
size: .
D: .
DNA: TGTGCCAGCAGCTTGATTGGGGGTACCTCTAATGAAAAACTGTTTTTT
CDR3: CASSLIGGTSNEKLFF

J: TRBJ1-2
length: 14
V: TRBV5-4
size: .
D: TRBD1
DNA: TGTGCCAGCAGCCGGGGCGACAGGGAGGATGGCTACACCTTC
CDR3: CASSRGDREDGYTF